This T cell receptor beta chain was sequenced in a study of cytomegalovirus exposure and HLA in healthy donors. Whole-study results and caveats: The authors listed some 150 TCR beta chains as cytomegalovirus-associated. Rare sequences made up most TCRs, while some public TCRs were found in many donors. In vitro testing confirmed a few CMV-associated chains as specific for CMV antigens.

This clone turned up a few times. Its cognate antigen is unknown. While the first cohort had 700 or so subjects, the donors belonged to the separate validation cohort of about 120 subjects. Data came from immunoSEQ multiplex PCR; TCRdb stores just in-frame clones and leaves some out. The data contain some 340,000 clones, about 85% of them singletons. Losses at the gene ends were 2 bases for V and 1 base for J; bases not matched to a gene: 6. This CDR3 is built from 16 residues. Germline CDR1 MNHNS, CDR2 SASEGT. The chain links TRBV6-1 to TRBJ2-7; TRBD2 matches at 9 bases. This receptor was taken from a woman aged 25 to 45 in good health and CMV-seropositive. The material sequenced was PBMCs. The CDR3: CASSESSSGTSYEQYF. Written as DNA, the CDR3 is TGTGCCAGCAGTGAAAGCTCTAGCGGGACATCCTACGAGCAGTACTTC.